This entry lists 31 T cell receptor beta chains sequenced from one sample in a study of blood T cell repertoires in COVID-19. Libraries were prepared by immunoSEQ multiplex PCR; TCRdb keeps only in-frame clonotypes and omits some of them. The top ten clones hold roughly 2.6% of a sample with under 350,000 clones, roughly 86% of them seen once. What was sequenced was PBMCs or T cells enriched from blood (not recorded which). The receptors were sampled from a woman younger than 30 who had recovered from COVID-19.

The chain is built from TRBV30 and TRBJ1-2; TRBD1 might be the D (5 bases). Germline values: CDR1 GTSNPN, CDR2 SVGIG (reference sequence). The CDR3 sequence is 15 residues long. V shed 0 bases and J shed 5 bases, with 16 bases lying between them. The CDR3 reads CAWSVLERRGYGYTF. The CDR3 DNA is TGTGCCTGGAGTGTATTAGAAAGGAGGGGATATGGCTACACCTTC.

The chain couples TRBV6-5 to TRBJ1-2, with TRBD1 identical over 10 bases. The junction had 6 bases not matched to a gene; V was cut back by 5 bases and J by 6 bases. The germline gives CDR1 MNHEY, CDR2 SVGAGI. CDR3 length: 14 residues. DNA of the CDR3: TGTGCCAGCAGTAGGGGACAGGGGAGTCATGGCTACACCTTC. This encodes CASSRGQGSHGYTF.

The chain employs TRBV24-1 and TRBJ2-7; D not resolved. Germline-derived CDR1 and CDR2 are KGHDR and SFDVKD. The CDR3 runs 15 residues. Between the trimmed V and J ends, which lost 1 base and 0 bases, there was a span of 9 bases. The CDR3, as DNA: TGTGCCACCAGTGATTTTGGTCCAGACTCCTACGAGCAGTACTTC. Its protein is CATSDFGPDSYEQYF.

The chain combines TRBV2 with TRBJ2-2, with D perhaps matching TRBD1 (6 bases). The CDR3 runs 15 residues. CDR1 and CDR2 from the germline V gene are SNHLY and FYNNEI. The germline V and J ends were trimmed by 5 bases and 1 base, with 11 bases remaining between them. The CDR3 nucleotides are TGTGCCAGCAGTAGGCCGGGACAGAACACCGGGGAGCTGTTTTTT. Amino acid sequence: CASSRPGQNTGELFF.

This clone was recorded once. The DNA for the CDR3 is TGCGCCAGCAGTCTGCGACGGGACAGGGGGCGGAACGCGCAGTACTTC. It encodes CASSLRRDRGRNAQYF. This chain uses TRBV10-1 with TRBJ2-7; TRBD1 matches at 12 bases. CDR1 WNHNN and CDR2 SYGVQD come from the germline V gene (reference sequence). J was trimmed by 9 bases and V by 5 bases; bases with no gene match: 14. The CDR3 is 16 residues long.

V gene TRBV7-8 combines with J gene TRBJ1-2, with unresolved D. The germline CDR1 and CDR2 sequences are SGHVS and FQNEAQ. The CDR3 spans 16 residues. Trimming took 1 base from V and 4 from J, leaving 16 bases between them. DNA for the CDR3: TGTGCCAGCAGCTTAGTTACCGAATTCGGAGGCTATGGCTACACCTTC. Encoded protein: CASSLVTEFGGYGYTF.

The chain recombines TRBV7-2 with TRBJ2-2; 7 bases align to TRBD2. CDR3 size: 15 residues. The germline V gene encodes CDR1 SGHTA and CDR2 FQGNSA. V shed 5 bases, J shed 1 base, and the junction held 4 bases outside the gene matches. CDR3 region: CASSPAGVNTGELFF. The CDR3 nucleotides are TGTGCCAGCAGCCCCGCGGGGGTGAACACCGGGGAGCTGTTTTTT.

This clone has a handful of counts. CDR3 protein: CASSLKASGATYNEQFF. CDR3 DNA sequence: TGTGCCAGCAGCTTGAAGGCTAGCGGGGCGACCTACAATGAGCAGTTCTTC. This chain joins TRBV5-4 and TRBJ2-1; TRBD2 matches 9 bases. Germline V gene sequence: CDR1 SGHNT, CDR2 YYREEE (reference sequence). V trimming: 1 base; J trimming: 2 bases; junction bases outside the gene matches: 7. The CDR3 has 17 amino acids.

The CDR3 here is CATSRDGRGYEQYF. DNA for the CDR3: TGTGCCACCAGCAGAGATGGGAGAGGTTACGAGCAGTACTTC. The rearrangement links TRBV15 to TRBJ2-7; perhaps TRBD2 as D (5 bases). Germline CDR1 is LNHNV and CDR2 is YYDKDF (reference sequence). Trimming stripped 0 bases from V and 4 bases from J, with 10 bases between. The CDR3 is 14 residues long.

This rearrangement joins TRBV18 to TRBJ2-3, with a possible D match to TRBD2 (5 bases). From germline, CDR1 is KGHSH and CDR2 LQKENI. The length of the CDR3 is 16 residues. Trimming shortened V by 2 bases and J by 1 base, and 13 bases separated the two germline ends. The CDR3 here is CASSPRAARGTDTQYF. The CDR3 DNA is TGTGCCAGCTCACCAAGAGCGGCTAGGGGCACAGATACGCAGTATTTT.

This clone was seen only once. The chain joins TRBV14 to TRBJ2-1, with TRBD2 matching over 7 bases. After removal of 4 bases from V and 0 bases from J, the junction contained 12 bases not matched to a gene. The CDR3 has 18 amino acids. Germline V gives CDR1 SGHDN, CDR2 FVKESK. This CDR3 is CASSPRLAMTSSYNEQFF. CDR3 DNA: TGTGCCAGCAGCCCCAGACTAGCTATGACGAGCTCCTACAATGAGCAGTTCTTC.

The gene calls are TRBV5-3 and TRBJ2-7; perhaps TRBD2 as D (5 bases). TRBV5-3 is known as an ORF, though its function is uncertain. The CDR3 has 11 amino acids. The V gene lost 5 bases and the J gene lost 13 bases, with 16 bases spanning the gap. CDR3 nucleotide sequence: TGTGCCAGAAGACGTCGGACTGCCCGATACTTC. This translates into CARRRRTARYF.

DNA of the CDR3: TGTGCCAGCAGAGCGGGAATATTCCACCAAGAGACCCAGTACTTC. It yields the protein CASRAGIFHQETQYF. The rearrangement links TRBV6-5 to TRBJ2-5; 7 bases fit TRBD2. With 6 bases clipped from V and 0 bases from J, the junction kept 7 bases outside the gene matches. Germline values: CDR1 MNHEY, CDR2 SVGAGI. This CDR3 has 15 residues.

This chain joins TRBV5-6 and TRBJ2-2; 9 nucleotides match TRBD1. The CDR3 has 14 residues. J was trimmed by 4 bases and V by 5 bases; bases with no gene match: 3. Germline V gene sequence: CDR1 SGHDT, CDR2 YYEEEE. CDR3 sequence reads: CASRQTGGTGELFF. CDR3 coding DNA: TGTGCCAGCAGACAGACAGGGGGCACCGGGGAGCTGTTTTTT. The entire variable domain, with the rest obtained from reference TRBV5-6 and TRBJ2-2, is as follows: DAGVTQSPTHLIKTRGQQVTLRCSPKSGHDTVSWYQQALGQGPQFIFQYYEEEERQRGNFPDRFSGHQFPNYSSELNVNALLLGDSALYLCASRQTGGTGELFFGEGSRLTVL.

This clone occurred a few times. V usage is TRBV7-9 and J usage is TRBJ1-1; D is unclear. V was trimmed by 7 bases and J by 5 bases, leaving 8 bases between them. From germline, CDR1 is SEHNR and CDR2 FQNEAQ (reference sequence). CDR3 size: 11 residues. The DNA for the CDR3 is TGTGCCAGCACCTCGGTAACTGAAGCTTTCTTT. Encoded protein: CASTSVTEAFF. Full variable domain (rest looked up from reference TRBV7-9 and TRBJ1-1): DTGVSQNPRHKITKRGQNVTFRCDPISEHNRLYWYRQTLGQGPEFLTYFQNEAQLEKSRLLSDRFSAERPKGSFSTLEIQRTEQGDSAMYLCASTSVTEAFFGQGTRLTVV.

The chain recombines TRBV2 with TRBJ2-2; a possible D gene is TRBD2 (6 bases). The V end lost 6 bases, the J end lost 10 bases, and 9 bases lay between the germline ends. CDR1 is SNHLY, CDR2 FYNNEI, per germline. The CDR3 covers 11 residues. The DNA for the CDR3 is TGTGCCAGCAGCCCGGGAGAGGAGCTGTTTTTT. Translation gives CASSPGEELFF.

In DNA, the CDR3 is TGTGCCAGCAGCTTGGGTCAAGCACCACAAAACATTCAGTACTTC. This translates into CASSLGQAPQNIQYF. This rearrangement joins TRBV5-6 to TRBJ2-4; D not certain. V shed 0 bases and J shed 5 bases, with 12 bases lying between them. The CDR3 has 15 residues. Germline V gene data show CDR1 as SGHDT and CDR2 as YYEEEE.

The CDR3 sequence is CASSFQGSSTDTQYF. CDR3 in DNA: TGTGCCAGCAGCTTCCAGGGGAGCAGCACAGATACGCAGTATTTT. V usage is TRBV7-2 and J usage is TRBJ2-3; tentative D call: TRBD1 (6 bases). V lost 3 bases and J lost 0, with 10 bases in between. Germline V gives CDR1 SGHTA, CDR2 FQGNSA. CDR3 length: 15 amino acids.

V and J are TRBV6-5 and TRBJ1-5; 7 bases fit TRBD1. The length of the CDR3 is 14 residues. The V segment lost 4 bases and the J segment 6 bases; nucleotides outside the gene matches: 6. Germline lookup yields CDR1 MNHEY and CDR2 SVGAGI. Here the CDR3 DNA reads TGTGCCAGCAGTTCAAACAGGGGAAGTCAGCCCCAGCATTTT. Translated: CASSSNRGSQPQHF.

This chain's CDR3 is CASRAREGGNEQFF. For the CDR3, the DNA is TGCGCCAGCAGGGCCCGGGAGGGGGGGAATGAGCAGTTCTTC. V is TRBV10-2 and J is TRBJ2-1; 8 bases line up with TRBD2. Germline assignment: CDR1 WSHSY and CDR2 SAAADI. The trim removed 6 bases at V and 7 bases at J, leaving 8 bases unmatched. The CDR3 runs to 14 residues.

This rearrangement joins TRBV13 to TRBJ1-2; 12 bases line up with TRBD1. The CDR3 sequence is 16 residues long. V lost 2 bases, J lost 8 bases, and 9 bases stayed unmatched. Germline loops: CDR1 PRHDT, CDR2 FYEKMQ (reference sequence). The CDR3 reads CASSLLGQGADEGYTF. In nucleotides, the CDR3 is TGTGCCAGCAGCTTATTGGGACAGGGGGCGGATGAGGGCTACACCTTC.

The chain links TRBV6-1 to TRBJ1-4; no definite D call. Between the trimmed V and J ends, which lost 2 bases and 3 bases, there was a span of 13 bases. The CDR3 is 16 amino acids. Germline CDR1 is MNHNS and CDR2 is SASEGT. CDR3 bases: TGTGCCAGCAGTGAAACATCCCGCGGAGCTAATGAAAAACTGTTTTTT. Translated: CASSETSRGANEKLFF.

This chain uses TRBV15 with TRBJ1-6; TRBD1 might be the D (6 bases). V lost 7 bases to trimming and J lost 9 bases, with 16 bases between them. The germline V gene encodes CDR1 LNHNV and CDR2 YYDKDF (reference sequence). This CDR3 comprises 14 residues. The CDR3 loop is CATNLGGRGSPLHF. The DNA for the CDR3 is TGTGCCACCAACTTAGGGGGTCGGGGTTCACCCCTCCACTTT.

The rearrangement joins TRBV18 to TRBJ2-2; 11 bases fit TRBD2. Trimming at V came to 3 bases and at J to 0 bases, leaving 3 bases not matched to a gene. Germline loops: CDR1 KGHSH, CDR2 LQKENI. This CDR3 contains 17 residues. The CDR3 region has the DNA TGTGCCAGCTCACCCTTAGCGGGGGGGCCGAACACCGGGGAGCTGTTTTTT. Translation gives CASSPLAGGPNTGELFF.

The chain has TRBV4-3 and TRBJ2-2; 10 positions agree with TRBD2. V shed 4 bases and J 5 bases; nucleotides not matched to a gene: 10. The CDR3 consists of 17 residues. From germline, CDR1 is LGHNA and CDR2 YSLEER. The chain's CDR3 is CASSPTKRGGGTGELFF. The CDR3 coding sequence is TGCGCCAGCAGCCCCACTAAGCGGGGGGGCGGAACCGGGGAGCTGTTTTTT.

The chain joins TRBV27 to TRBJ2-3; TRBD1 is a possible D gene (6 bases). The V end was cut by 4 bases, the J end by 1 base, with 9 bases between. This CDR3 contains 14 residues. Looked up from germline, CDR1 is MNHEY and CDR2 is SMNVEV (reference sequence). The CDR3 DNA reads TGTGCCAGCAGTTGGCCAGGGGGCACAGATACGCAGTATTTT. It codes for CASSWPGGTDTQYF.

The V call is TRBV7-9, the J call TRBJ2-7, with a possible D match to TRBD1 (5 bases). Germline assignment: CDR1 SEHNR and CDR2 FQNEAQ (reference sequence). This CDR3 spans 16 amino acids. With 4 bases removed from V and 2 bases from J, the gap between germline ends came to 18 bases. The CDR3 reads CASSSPAPRVAYEQYF. The DNA of the CDR3 is TGTGCCAGCAGCTCACCTGCCCCCAGGGTAGCCTACGAGCAGTACTTC.

This rearrangement joins TRBV11-2 to TRBJ1-4, with 9 positions matching TRBD1. The CDR3 spans 14 residues. Germline V gene lookup returns CDR1 SGHAT and CDR2 FQNNGV. V was pared by 5 bases and J by 4 bases, with 2 bases of the junction left unmatched. The CDR3 DNA reads TGTGCCAGCAGCCGGACAGGGGATAATGAAAAACTGTTTTTT. Protein sequence: CASSRTGDNEKLFF.

CDR3 amino acids: CASSQLGQGWKTEAFF. As DNA, the CDR3 is TGCGCCAGCAGCCAACTAGGGCAGGGGTGGAAGACTGAAGCTTTCTTT. V and J are TRBV4-1 and TRBJ1-1, with a possible D match to TRBD1 (6 bases). Trimming took 2 bases from V and 5 from J, leaving 18 bases between them. CDR1 is MGHRA and CDR2 is YSYEKL in the germline V gene. This CDR3 contains 16 residues.

The rearrangement joins TRBV19 to TRBJ2-1; 7 positions match TRBD2. The germline V gene has CDR1 LNHDA and CDR2 SQIVND (reference sequence). After removal of 6 bases from V and 5 bases from J, the junction contained 13 bases not matched to a gene. The CDR3 has 16 amino acids. CDR3 in DNA: TGTGCCAGTAGCCCCGTGGCTTTACGGGAGGACAATGAGCAGTTCTTC. It encodes CASSPVALREDNEQFF. The variable domain in full, with the rest retrieved from reference TRBV19 and TRBJ2-1, is DGGITQSPKYLFRKEGQNVTLSCEQNLNHDAMYWYRQDPGQGLRLIYYSQIVNDFQKGDIAEGYSVSREKKESFPLTVTSAQKNPTAFYLCASSPVALREDNEQFFGPGTRLTVL.

This sequence joins TRBV2 and TRBJ2-7; 8 positions match TRBD2. V dropped 7 bases and J dropped 2; count of bases not matched to a gene: 16. Germline V gene sequence: CDR1 SNHLY, CDR2 FYNNEI. The CDR3 is 17 residues long. The CDR3 region has the DNA TGTGCCAGCACTCGAAAGTCTAGCGGGCCCACTCCCTACGAGCAGTACTTC. Amino acids: CASTRKSSGPTPYEQYF.